What follows is one TCR beta chain and its context. What it binds is not known. These data belong to a study of T cells expressing NK-cell markers. Study-level results: These same clonotypes (in four donors) also led the CD3+CD56-NKG2C+ fraction. In 6 or 7 donors, dominant NKG2C+ clonotypes were roughly 1.0-8% of CD8+ T cells.

TCRdb processed the 5' RACE reads again and assigns one entry to each CDR3 protein, with no DNA. The table gives almost 450,000 distinct CDR3 sequences; the top ten clones make up about 7.3% of it. The sequence was collected from a woman aged 18 to 75 in good health. The sample comprised blood T cells: a sorted CD56 or NKG2C T cell subset, CD4+ or CD8+ T cells, or bulk PBMC T cells (not recorded which).

The CDR3 loop is CASSPVPGGPQHF. The chain is built from TRBV7-2 and TRBJ1-5. This CDR3 spans 13 amino acids. The germline V gene encodes CDR1 SGHTA and CDR2 FQGNSA.